The 27 T cell receptor beta chains reported below all come from one sample, sequenced in a study of blood T cell repertoires in COVID-19. The repertoire was sequenced with immunoSEQ multiplex PCR; TCRdb's copy has only in-frame clones and lacks some. The sample gives about 230,000 clones, 85% to 90% of which show up once; roughly a sixth is in the top ten. Sample: PBMCs or T cells enriched from blood (not recorded which). The receptors were gathered from a man aged 18 to 30 who had recovered from COVID-19.

V is TRBV6-1 and J is TRBJ1-2; tentative D call: TRBD1 (6 bases). Germline CDR1 and CDR2: MNHNS and SASEGT. The CDR3 consists of 12 residues. Trimming took off 6 bases at V and 8 bases at J, with 13 bases between the two ends. The CDR3 reads CASRVTGKGYTF. As DNA, the CDR3 is TGTGCCAGCAGAGTAACAGGGAAGGGCTACACCTTC.

As for this clone: In the same sample, other DNA sequences code for this CDR3. The V gene is TRBV18, the J gene TRBJ1-1; D unresolved. The CDR3 spans 14 residues. With 2 bases removed from V and 1 base from J, the gap between germline ends came to 8 bases. Germline assignment: CDR1 KGHSH and CDR2 LQKENI. CDR3 amino acids: CASSPDAGNTEAFF. DNA for the CDR3: TGTGCCAGCTCACCAGACGCGGGGAACACTGAAGCTTTCTTT.

The chain recombines TRBV7-9 with TRBJ2-3; TRBD1 aligns across 8 bases. CDR3 size: 15 residues. Trimming cost V 3 bases and J 4 bases; bases outside gene matches: 6. Per the germline V gene, CDR1 is SEHNR and CDR2 is FQNEAQ (reference sequence). The CDR3 protein is CASSLWTGIPDTQYF. CDR3 DNA: TGTGCCAGCAGCTTGTGGACAGGGATCCCAGATACGCAGTATTTT.

This chain links TRBV5-1 with TRBJ1-6, with TRBD1 identical over 9 bases. The CDR3 covers 15 residues. Germline V lookup: CDR1 SGHRS, CDR2 YFSETQ. Trimming at V came to 0 bases and at J to 9 bases, leaving 4 bases not matched to a gene. The CDR3 bases are TGCGCCAGCAGCTTGGGACAGGGGGAAGGTTCACCCCTCCACTTT. Its protein is CASSLGQGEGSPLHF.

The V call is TRBV4-1, the J call TRBJ2-1, with 11 bases matching TRBD1. CDR1 is MGHRA and CDR2 is YSYEKL in the germline V gene. The trim removed 0 bases at V and 6 bases at J, leaving 4 bases unmatched. CDR3 length: 16 amino acids. CDR3 in DNA: TGCGCCAGCAGCCAAGAAGGGACAGGGGGTCTCAATGAGCAGTTCTTC. As protein: CASSQEGTGGLNEQFF.

The chain links TRBV5-1 to TRBJ1-1; 7 bases are shared with TRBD1. Germline values: CDR1 SGHRS, CDR2 YFSETQ. V lost 3 bases and J lost 11; bases outside the gene matches: 13. The CDR3 covers 14 residues. CDR3 DNA: TGCGCCAGCAGCTCGTCTTGGACAGGTAGAGCGGCTTTCTTT. Translating gives CASSSSWTGRAAFF.

The rearrangement joins TRBV5-6 to TRBJ2-7; TRBD2 might be the D (6 bases). The V gene lost 4 bases and the J gene lost 6 bases, with 14 bases spanning the gap. Germline assignment: CDR1 SGHDT and CDR2 YYEEEE. The CDR3 has 13 amino acids. The CDR3 reads CASSAASVGEQYF. DNA of the CDR3: TGTGCCAGCAGCGCCGCTAGCGTGGGCGAGCAGTACTTC.

Here the CDR3 DNA reads TGTGCCAGCAGCCAAGTCACAGGGGAGATGAACACTGAAGCTTTCTTT. Its protein product is CASSQVTGEMNTEAFF. The V gene is TRBV3-1 (or the pseudogene TRBV3-2), the J gene TRBJ1-1; TRBD1 matches 7 bases. Germline CDR1 and CDR2: LGHDT and YNNKEL (reference sequence). V gave up 1 base and J gave up 0 bases; unmatched junction bases: 5. This CDR3 has 16 amino acids.

The CDR3 DNA follows: TGTGCCAGCAGCGCCCGACAGGGGGCCCTCTACGAGCAGTACTTC. It encodes CASSARQGALYEQYF. V is TRBV11-2 and J is TRBJ2-7; 10 positions agree with TRBD1. The junction had 7 bases not matched to a gene; V was cut back by 5 bases and J by 3 bases. The germline CDR1 and CDR2 sequences are SGHAT and FQNNGV. CDR3 length: 15 amino acids.

The gene calls are TRBV7-3 and TRBJ2-1; 9 bases agree with TRBD2. V lost 4 bases to trimming and J lost 1 base; unmatched junction nucleotides: 5. The germline gives CDR1 SGHTA, CDR2 FQGTGA. This CDR3 contains 16 residues. The CDR3 DNA follows: TGTGCCAGCAGCTCCTATAGCGGGAGTTCCTACAATGAGCAGTTCTTC. Translating gives CASSSYSGSSYNEQFF. Full variable domain (missing parts from reference TRBV7-3 and TRBJ2-1): GAGVSQTPSNKVTEKGKYVELRCDPISGHTALYWYRQSLGQGPEFLIYFQGTGAADDSGLPNDRFFAVRPEGSVSTLKIQRTERGDSAVYLCASSSYSGSSYNEQFFGPGTRLTVL.

The chain couples TRBV30 to TRBJ1-4, with 9 bases that match TRBD1. Germline V lookup: CDR1 GTSNPN, CDR2 SVGIG (reference sequence). V was pared by 5 bases and J by 10 bases, with 8 bases of the junction left unmatched. The CDR3 is 13 amino acids. The CDR3 here is CAWEDRGLGKLFF. CDR3 DNA: TGTGCCTGGGAGGACAGGGGACTCGGAAAACTGTTTTTT.

J is TRBJ2-2 and V is TRBV30; D is unclear. V lost 3 bases, J lost 2 bases, and 10 bases lay in between. Per germline, CDR1 GTSNPN and CDR2 SVGIG (reference sequence). This CDR3 region has 14 residues. CDR3 nucleotide sequence: TGTGCCTGGAGGTTTGCGGTCAACACCGGGGAGCTGTTTTTT. Amino acids: CAWRFAVNTGELFF.

The chain joins TRBV11-2 to TRBJ1-5; D is unclear. The germline gives CDR1 SGHAT, CDR2 FQNNGV. Trimming shortened V by 1 base and J by 1 base, and 8 bases separated the two germline ends. The CDR3 totals 15 residues. Here the CDR3 reads CASSLGRASNQPQHF. The CDR3 nucleotides are TGTGCCAGCAGCTTAGGGAGGGCGAGCAATCAGCCCCAGCATTTT.

Comment on this clone: The sample has other DNA sequences that encode this CDR3 too. The J gene is TRBJ1-1, the V gene TRBV7-2, with D possibly TRBD1 on 5 matching bases. CDR3 size: 13 residues. Trimming removed 4 bases at V and 2 bases at J, with 8 bases between. Germline CDR1 is SGHTA and CDR2 is FQGNSA. The CDR3 reads CASSSDRNTEAFF. The CDR3 nucleotides are TGTGCCAGCAGCTCAGACAGAAACACTGAAGCTTTCTTT.

Written as DNA, the CDR3 is TGTGCCAGCAGTGAAACCGCAGGGCTAGGTTCACCCCTCCACTTT. It yields the protein CASSETAGLGSPLHF. This chain joins TRBV6-1 and TRBJ1-6; a possible D gene is TRBD1 (5 bases). V was clipped by 2 bases and J by 9 bases, with 14 bases between them. This CDR3 comprises 15 residues. Germline V gene lookup returns CDR1 MNHNS and CDR2 SASEGT.

The CDR3, as DNA: TGTGCCAGCAAACTTGGCGGGGCCGCCTACGAGCAGTACTTC. Translating it yields CASKLGGAAYEQYF. This chain connects TRBV6-5 to TRBJ2-7, with TRBD2 as a possible D gene (6 bases). This CDR3 spans 14 amino acids. V lost 7 bases and J lost 2, with 15 bases in between. CDR1 and CDR2 from the germline V gene are MNHEY and SVGAGI.

The rearrangement links TRBV4-1 to TRBJ1-6; 7 bases align to TRBD1. V lost 3 bases, J lost 7 bases, and 9 bases stayed unmatched. Germline CDR1 is MGHRA and CDR2 is YSYEKL. This CDR3 comprises 16 residues. The CDR3 spells CASSQASGTENSPLHF. The CDR3 DNA sequence: TGCGCCAGCAGCCAGGCCTCCGGGACAGAAAATTCACCCCTCCACTTT.

V and J are TRBV18 and TRBJ1-2; the match to TRBD1 covers 9 bases. Germline V lookup: CDR1 KGHSH, CDR2 LQKENI. The V and J ends lost 2 bases and 7 bases, in that order; junction bases with no gene match: 8. The CDR3 consists of 15 residues. The DNA of the CDR3 is TGTGCCAGCTCACCAACGGAGGCGGGACAGGGTGGCTACACCTTC. This codes for CASSPTEAGQGGYTF.

Turning to this clone: This same CDR3 is encoded by further DNA sequences in the sample. Here the CDR3 reads CASSSGLNYGYTF. The CDR3 nucleotides read TGTGCCAGCAGTTCCGGTCTAAACTATGGCTACACCTTC. The rearrangement links TRBV7-9 to TRBJ1-2; D call uncertain. CDR1 and CDR2 from the germline V gene are SEHNR and FQNEAQ (reference sequence). The CDR3 extends over 13 amino acids. V was trimmed by 6 bases and J by 2 bases, leaving 10 bases between them.

V gene TRBV28 combines with J gene TRBJ1-5; D call uncertain. Germline-derived CDR1 and CDR2 are MDHEN and SYDVKM. This CDR3 has 15 amino acids. The V end lost 4 bases, the J end lost 0 bases, and 10 bases lay between the germline ends. CDR3 residues: CASSSDKYSNQPQHF. The CDR3 region has the DNA TGTGCCAGCAGTTCAGACAAATATAGCAATCAGCCCCAGCATTTT.

The rearrangement uses TRBV6-5 and TRBJ2-7, with 12 nucleotides matching TRBD2. The junction had 3 bases not matched to a gene; V was cut back by 2 bases and J by 7 bases. There are 14 residues in the CDR3. The germline V gene encodes CDR1 MNHEY and CDR2 SVGAGI. This chain's CDR3 is CASSYPGLAGEQYF. DNA for the CDR3: TGTGCCAGCAGTTACCCCGGACTAGCGGGGGAGCAGTACTTC.

V usage is TRBV11-3 and J usage is TRBJ2-7; D gene uncertain. The V gene's germline CDR1 is SGHNT and CDR2 YENEEA. The CDR3 runs to 13 residues. V lost 4 bases and J lost 0, with 7 bases in between. This CDR3 is CASSSRSSYEQYF. CDR3 coding DNA: TGTGCCAGCAGCTCGAGGAGCTCCTACGAGCAGTACTTC.

This chain joins TRBV10-1 and TRBJ2-2; D possibly corresponds to TRBD1 (5 bases). The V and J ends lost 3 bases and 6 bases respectively, with 8 bases between them. There are 13 residues in the CDR3. Germline V gene data show CDR1 as WNHNN and CDR2 as SYGVQD (reference sequence). As DNA, the CDR3 is TGCGCCAGCAGTGACAGGGTCGCCGGGGAGCTGTTTTTT. It translates to CASSDRVAGELFF.

The V and J genes are TRBV14 and TRBJ2-3; TRBD2 agrees at 11 bases. This CDR3 is built from 17 residues. The trim removed 3 bases at V and 2 bases at J, leaving 7 bases unmatched. Germline CDR1 and CDR2: SGHDN and FVKESK. CDR3 DNA: TGTGCCAGCAGCCACCCCGGGACTAGCGGCACCACAGATACGCAGTATTTT. As protein: CASSHPGTSGTTDTQYF. The entire variable domain, with the rest obtained from reference TRBV14 and TRBJ2-3, is as follows: EAGVTQFPSHSVIEKGQTVTLRCDPISGHDNLYWYRRVMGKEIKFLLHFVKESKQDESGMPNNRFLAERTGGTYSTLKVQPAELEDSGVYFCASSHPGTSGTTDTQYFGPGTRLTVL.

The V and J genes are TRBV2 and TRBJ2-7; 7 bases are shared with TRBD2. The germline CDR1 and CDR2 sequences are SNHLY and FYNNEI. V trimming: 1 base; J trimming: 6 bases; junction bases outside the gene matches: 6. The CDR3 is 14 amino acids. The chain's CDR3 is CASSEGELAFEQYF. For the CDR3, the DNA is TGTGCCAGCAGTGAAGGGGAACTAGCGTTCGAGCAGTACTTC. Looking up the rest from reference TRBV2 and TRBJ2-7 gives the full variable domain: EPEVTQTPSHQVTQMGQEVILRCVPISNHLYFYWYRQILGQKVEFLVSFYNNEISEKSEIFDDQFSVERPDGSNFTLKIRSTKLEDSAMYFCASSEGELAFEQYFGPGTRLTVT.

CDR3 region: CSVGGSTANYGYTF. CDR3 nucleotide sequence: TGCAGCGTCGGGGGATCAACTGCTAACTATGGCTACACCTTC. The rearrangement joins TRBV29-1 to TRBJ1-2; tentatively, D is TRBD1 (5 bases). The V and J ends lost 6 bases and 0 bases respectively, with 14 bases between them. Germline V gene lookup returns CDR1 SQVTM and CDR2 ANQGSEA. This CDR3 is 14 amino acids long. Together with reference TRBV29-1 and TRBJ1-2, the CDR3 gives the full variable domain: SAVISQKPSRDICQRGTSLTIQCQVDSQVTMMFWYRQQPGQSLTLIATANQGSEATYESGFVIDKFPISRPNLTFSTLTVSNMSPEDSSIYLCSVGGSTANYGYTFGSGTRLTVV.

In the case of this clone: The sample has other DNA sequences that encode this CDR3 too. The chain combines TRBV18 with TRBJ2-7; D unclear. Trimming removed 6 bases at V and 0 bases at J, with 6 bases between. The CDR3 runs to 12 residues. Germline V CDR1 and CDR2: KGHSH, LQKENI. The CDR3: CASSLSSYEQYF. The CDR3 DNA reads TGTGCCAGCTCCCTAAGCTCCTACGAGCAGTACTTC.